The rows below give T cell receptor beta chains drawn from one sample of a study of cytomegalovirus exposure and HLA in healthy donors. Clones were read by immunoSEQ multiplex PCR, and TCRdb kept only the in-frame ones, dropping some. The profile shows 130,000 or so clones, 75% to 85% of them singletons. Sample: PBMCs. These receptors all stem from a woman aged 50 to 60 in good health and CMV-seropositive. CDR3s include the opening cysteine and the closing phenylalanine or tryptophan. A D gene is named only where the DNA matches it firmly. For some rows the clone size is stated as once, few or many, or as a class when expanded; others skip it.

j_call,v_call,d_call,clone_size,cdr3_aa,cdr3_nt
TRBJ2-3,TRBV6-7,NA,once,CASSYSEATPSTDTQYF,TGTGCCAGCAGTTACTCGGAGGCAACTCCATCCACAGATACGCAGTATTTT
TRBJ2-1,TRBV5-4,TRBD2,NA,CASSLEVPSGRTVF,TGTGCCAGCAGCTTGGAGGTGCCTAGCGGGAGGACCGTCTTC
TRBJ2-5,TRBV7-9,NA,NA,CASSPGRSYQETQYF,TGTGCCAGCAGCCCAGGCCGGTCGTACCAAGAGACCCAGTACTTC
TRBJ1-1,TRBV29-1,TRBD1,NA,CSVAGTANTEAFF,TGCAGCGTAGCCGGGACAGCGAACACTGAAGCTTTCTTT
TRBJ2-7,TRBV2,TRBD2,NA,CASGRESSYEQYF,TGTGCCAGCGGGAGGGAGTCCTCCTACGAGCAGTACTTC
TRBJ2-2,TRBV30,TRBD2,NA,CAWRLAGSGYTGELFF,TGTGCCTGGAGACTAGCGGGCTCTGGGTACACCGGGGAGCTGTTTTTT
TRBJ1-2,TRBV18,NA,NA,CASSPTGRLGYGYTF,TGTGCCAGCTCACCTACAGGACGGTTGGGCTATGGCTACACCTTC
TRBJ1-1,TRBV7-6,NA,NA,CASSPAPETEAFF,TGTGCCAGCAGCCCCGCACCCGAGACTGAAGCTTTCTTT
TRBJ2-5,TRBV6-1,TRBD1,NA,CASSEGQGQETQYF,TGTGCCAGCAGTGAAGGACAGGGACAAGAGACCCAGTACTTC
TRBJ1-1,TRBV6-5,NA,NA,CASTQGPTVNTEAFF,TGTGCCAGCACCCAAGGCCCTACAGTGAACACTGAAGCTTTCTTT
TRBJ2-3,TRBV4-1,TRBD2,NA,CASSQVPAGITDTQYF,TGCGCCAGCAGCCAAGTCCCAGCGGGGATCACAGATACGCAGTATTTT
TRBJ1-2,TRBV7-2,TRBD1,NA,CASSEWGQGSDYGYTF,TGTGCCAGCAGCGAGTGGGGACAGGGGTCTGACTATGGCTACACCTTC
TRBJ2-5,TRBV7-2,NA,NA,CASSFSGSLRETQYF,TGTGCCAGCAGCTTCTCAGGGTCGTTACGAGAGACCCAGTACTTC
TRBJ2-7,TRBV7-9,TRBD1,NA,CASTFTGAISYEQYF,TGTGCCAGCACCTTCACAGGGGCCATCTCCTACGAGCAGTACTTC
TRBJ1-5,TRBV7-8,TRBD1,NA,CASSRGWDRGYQPQHF,TGTGCCAGCAGCAGGGGATGGGACAGGGGGTATCAGCCCCAGCATTTT
TRBJ2-7,TRBV5-4,TRBD2,NA,CASSAGLAGEQYF,TGTGCCAGCAGCGCGGGACTAGCGGGAGAGCAGTACTTC
TRBJ2-7,TRBV7-2,NA,NA,CASSLGRVGRGTYF,NA
TRBJ1-1,TRBV27,TRBD1,NA,CASSLDRAANTEAFF,TGTGCCAGCAGTTTGGACAGGGCCGCGAACACTGAAGCTTTCTTT
TRBJ1-4,TRBV10-3,TRBD1,NA,CAISERQGADNEKLFF,TGTGCCATCAGTGAGAGACAGGGGGCTGATAATGAAAAACTGTTTTTT
TRBJ2-3,TRBV10-1,NA,NA,CASNGAPTQYF,TGCGCCAGTAATGGGGCCCCCACGCAGTATTTT
TRBJ2-3,TRBV5-4,TRBD2,NA,CASSLSGTSGVEKGADTQYF,TGTGCCAGCAGCTTGTCCGGGACTAGCGGGGTAGAAAAGGGTGCAGATACGCAGTATTTT
TRBJ2-3,TRBV19,TRBD2,NA,CASSPGTSGSQYF,TGTGCCAGTAGTCCTGGGACTAGCGGGTCGCAGTATTTT
TRBJ2-1,TRBV7-9,NA,NA,CASSLAGGTRRGEQFF,TGTGCCAGCAGCTTAGCTGGGGGGACTCGCCGTGGGGAGCAGTTCTTC
TRBJ2-1,TRBV6-6,NA,NA,CASSSASSGVSSEQFF,TGTGCCAGCAGTTCCGCATCTTCCGGGGTATCCTCTGAGCAGTTCTTC
TRBJ1-1,TRBV27,NA,few,CASSPLGGLTEAFF,TGTGCCAGCAGTCCGCTGGGAGGGCTTACTGAAGCTTTCTTT
TRBJ2-7,TRBV11-2,TRBD2,once,CASSLEGLELSEQYF,TGTGCCAGCAGCTTAGAGGGACTAGAATTGAGCGAGCAGTACTTC
TRBJ2-5,TRBV18,NA,once,CASSLGGVVETQYF,TGTGCCAGCTCACTAGGAGGGGTAGTGGAGACCCAGTACTTC
TRBJ2-7,TRBV12-1,NA,NA,CASIPRGCGSSYEQYF,TGTGCCAGCATCCCACGGGGGTGCGGGAGCTCCTACGAGCAGTACTTC
TRBJ1-4,TRBV5-6,NA,NA,CASSDRVNEKLFF,TGTGCCAGCAGCGACAGAGTAAATGAAAAACTGTTTTTT
TRBJ1-1,TRBV30,NA,NA,CAWSRKQNPGEAFF,TGTGCCTGGAGTCGGAAACAGAACCCTGGTGAAGCTTTCTTT
TRBJ2-3,TRBV19,TRBD2,NA,CASSKQRGGYTYTQYF,TGTGCCAGTAGTAAGCAGCGGGGGGGATACACATATACGCAGTATTTT
TRBJ2-5,TRBV4-2,NA,NA,CASSQGPAGAETQYF,TGTGCCAGCAGCCAAGGGCCCGCGGGGGCAGAGACCCAGTACTTC
TRBJ2-5,TRBV7-9,NA,NA,CASSLNSNQETQYF,TGTGCCAGCAGCTTAAACTCAAACCAAGAGACCCAGTACTTC
TRBJ2-2,TRBV19,NA,NA,CASTQNGFGELFF,TGTGCCAGTACCCAGAACGGGTTCGGGGAGCTGTTTTTT
TRBJ2-3,TRBV30,TRBD2,few,CAWGKAGVTDTQYF,TGTGCCTGGGGAAAAGCGGGGGTCACAGATACGCAGTATTTT
TRBJ1-1,TRBV5-5,NA,NA,CASSLAGDFTEAFF,TGTGCCAGCAGCTTGGCAGGGGATTTCACTGAAGCTTTCTTT
TRBJ2-5,TRBV4-2,TRBD2,NA,CASSQEVVLAGEETQYF,TGTGCCAGCAGCCAAGAAGTTGTCCTAGCGGGAGAGGAGACCCAGTACTTC
TRBJ1-5,TRBV5-5,NA,NA,CASSRQASGGNQPQHF,TGTGCCAGCAGCCGACAGGCCTCCGGGGGCAATCAGCCCCAGCATTTT
TRBJ2-7,TRBV7-9,TRBD1,few,CASRMGQDYEQYF,TGTGCCAGCAGGATGGGACAGGACTACGAGCAGTACTTC
TRBJ1-1,TRBV5-1,NA,NA,CASRIQASDTEVFF,TGCGCCAGCAGGATACAGGCGTCGGACACTGAAGTTTTCTTT
TRBJ1-1,TRBV6-5,NA,NA,CASRARRNTEAFF,TGTGCCAGCAGAGCCAGGCGGAACACTGAAGCTTTCTTT
TRBJ1-5,TRBV7-2,NA,NA,CASSLGRNQPQHF,TGTGCCAGCAGCTTAGGTCGTAATCAGCCCCAGCATTTT
TRBJ2-7,TRBV30,TRBD1,NA,CAWNRGQGFYEQYF,TGTGCCTGGAACAGGGGGCAGGGGTTTTACGAGCAGTACTTC
TRBJ2-2,TRBV19,NA,NA,CASSINTDTGELFF,TGTGCCAGTAGTATAAACACCGACACCGGGGAGCTGTTTTTT
TRBJ1-2,TRBV29-1,NA,NA,CSGGTSNGYTF,TGCAGCGGTGGGACTTCTAATGGCTACACCTTC
TRBJ1-1,TRBV5-4,NA,NA,CASSLAGGMNTEAFF,TGTGCCAGCAGCTTGGCGGGGGGAATGAACACTGAAGCTTTCTTT
TRBJ1-2,TRBV2,TRBD1,NA,CASSDGQGNYGYTF,TGTGCCAGCAGTGACGGACAGGGGAACTATGGCTACACCTTC
TRBJ2-1,TRBV30,TRBD2,NA,CAWTTRTSSSEQFF,TGTGCCTGGACCACTCGGACTAGCTCGAGTGAGCAGTTCTTC
TRBJ1-1,TRBV29-1,TRBD1,NA,CSARQGWGMNTEAFF,TGCAGCGCCCGACAGGGATGGGGAATGAACACTGAAGCTTTCTTT
TRBJ2-7,TRBV6-5,NA,NA,CASSYSTKGLHEQYF,TGTGCCAGCAGTTACTCGACAAAGGGACTCCACGAGCAGTACTTC
TRBJ1-2,TRBV5-1,NA,NA,CASSLFEDASYTF,TGCGCCAGCAGCTTGTTCGAGGATGCCTCGTACACCTTC